The clone carrying this TCR beta chain was recorded only once. Produced via immunoSEQ multiplex PCR; TCRdb's table is partial and in-frame only. The sample contains some 130,000 clones, 75% to 95% of which appear only once. The record originates from a study of control samples from healthy donors and cancer patients. Per the germline V gene, CDR1 is MNHEY and CDR2 is SVGEGT. There are 14 residues in the CDR3. Deletions cut 2 bases from V and 8 bases from J, with 14 bases between. The origin of this receptor is a man in his forties in good health. This sequence joins TRBV6-2 or TRBV6-3 and TRBJ2-3; D ambiguous. What was sequenced was blood. CDR3 DNA: TGTGCCAGCAGTTACCCTGGGCCAGGACGTACGCAGTATTTT. It translates to CASSYPGPGRTQYF.